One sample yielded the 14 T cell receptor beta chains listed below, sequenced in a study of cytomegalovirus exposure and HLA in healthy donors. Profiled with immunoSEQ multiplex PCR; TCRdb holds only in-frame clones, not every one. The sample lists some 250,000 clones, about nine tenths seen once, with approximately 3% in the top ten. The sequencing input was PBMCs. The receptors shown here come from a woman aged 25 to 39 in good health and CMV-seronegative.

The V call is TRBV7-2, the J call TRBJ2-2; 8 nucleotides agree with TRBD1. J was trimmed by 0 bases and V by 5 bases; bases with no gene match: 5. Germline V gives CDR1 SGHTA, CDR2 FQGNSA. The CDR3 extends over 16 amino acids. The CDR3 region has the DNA TGTGCCAGCAGCCTACCGACAGGGGCGAACACCGGGGAGCTGTTTTTT. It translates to CASSLPTGANTGELFF.

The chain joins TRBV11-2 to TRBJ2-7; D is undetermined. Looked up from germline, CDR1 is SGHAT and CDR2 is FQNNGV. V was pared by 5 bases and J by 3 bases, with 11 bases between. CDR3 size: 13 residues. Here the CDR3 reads CASSQLDNYEQYF. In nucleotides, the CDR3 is TGTGCCAGCAGCCAACTTGACAACTACGAGCAGTACTTC.

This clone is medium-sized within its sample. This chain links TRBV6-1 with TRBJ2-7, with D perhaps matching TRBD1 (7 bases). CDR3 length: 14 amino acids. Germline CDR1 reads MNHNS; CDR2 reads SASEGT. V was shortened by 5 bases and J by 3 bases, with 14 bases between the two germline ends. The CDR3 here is CASSQGDSSYEQYF. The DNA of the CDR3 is TGTGCCAGCAGTCAGGGGGACTCCAGCTACGAGCAGTACTTC.

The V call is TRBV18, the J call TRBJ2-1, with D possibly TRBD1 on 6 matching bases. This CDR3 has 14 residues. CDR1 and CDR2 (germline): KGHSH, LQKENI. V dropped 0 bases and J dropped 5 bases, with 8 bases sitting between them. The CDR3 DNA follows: TGTGCCAGCTCACCACCGGACAGACACAATGAGCAGTTCTTC. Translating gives CASSPPDRHNEQFF.

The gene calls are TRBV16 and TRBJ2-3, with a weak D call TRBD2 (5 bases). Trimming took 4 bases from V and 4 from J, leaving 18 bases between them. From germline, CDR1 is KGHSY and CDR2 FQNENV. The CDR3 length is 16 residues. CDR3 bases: TGTGCCAGCAGCCGCCACTTTCGAGGGAACCCAGATACGCAGTATTTT. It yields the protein CASSRHFRGNPDTQYF.

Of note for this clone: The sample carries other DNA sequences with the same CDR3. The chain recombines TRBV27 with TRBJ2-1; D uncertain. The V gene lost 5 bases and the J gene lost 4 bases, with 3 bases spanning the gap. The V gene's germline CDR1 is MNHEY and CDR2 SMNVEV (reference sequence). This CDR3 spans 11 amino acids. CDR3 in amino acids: CASSLYNEQFF. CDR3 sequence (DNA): TGTGCCAGCAGTCTATACAATGAGCAGTTCTTC.

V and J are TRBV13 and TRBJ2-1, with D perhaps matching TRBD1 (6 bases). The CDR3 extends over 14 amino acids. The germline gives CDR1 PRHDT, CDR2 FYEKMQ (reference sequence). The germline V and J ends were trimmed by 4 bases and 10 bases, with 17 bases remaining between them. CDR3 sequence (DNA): TGTGCCAGCAGCTACGGGACACTGGGATACGAGCAGTTCTTC. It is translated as CASSYGTLGYEQFF.

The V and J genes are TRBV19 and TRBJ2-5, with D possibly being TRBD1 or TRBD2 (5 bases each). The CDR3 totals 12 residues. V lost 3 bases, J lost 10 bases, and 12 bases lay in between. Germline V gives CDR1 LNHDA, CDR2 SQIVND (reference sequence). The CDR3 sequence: CASSIGWGIQYF. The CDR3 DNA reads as TGTGCCAGTAGTATCGGGTGGGGGATCCAGTACTTC.

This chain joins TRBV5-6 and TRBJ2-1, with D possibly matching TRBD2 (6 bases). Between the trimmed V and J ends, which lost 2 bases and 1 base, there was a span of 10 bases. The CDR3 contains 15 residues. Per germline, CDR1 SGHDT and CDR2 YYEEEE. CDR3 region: CASSLWGTSYNEQFF. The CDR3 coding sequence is TGTGCCAGCAGCTTATGGGGGACTTCCTACAATGAGCAGTTCTTC.

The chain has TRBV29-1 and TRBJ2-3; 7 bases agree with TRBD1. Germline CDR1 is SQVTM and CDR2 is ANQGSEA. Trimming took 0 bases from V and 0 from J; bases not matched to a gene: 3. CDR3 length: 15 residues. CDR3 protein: CSVEEGQWSTDTQYF. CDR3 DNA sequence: TGCAGCGTTGAAGAGGGACAGTGGAGCACAGATACGCAGTATTTT.

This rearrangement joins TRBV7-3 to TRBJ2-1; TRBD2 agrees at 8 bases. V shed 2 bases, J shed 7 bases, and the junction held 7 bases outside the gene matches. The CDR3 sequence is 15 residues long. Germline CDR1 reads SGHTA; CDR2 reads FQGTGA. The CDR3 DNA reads TGTGCCAGCAGCTTACAAGCGGGAGTTGGGAATGAGCAGTTCTTC. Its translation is CASSLQAGVGNEQFF.

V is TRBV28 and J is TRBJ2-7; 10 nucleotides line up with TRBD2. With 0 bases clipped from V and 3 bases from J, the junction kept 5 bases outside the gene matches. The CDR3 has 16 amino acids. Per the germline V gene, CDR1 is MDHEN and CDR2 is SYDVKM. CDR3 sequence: CASSLWPSGSIYEQYF. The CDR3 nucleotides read TGTGCCAGCAGTTTATGGCCTAGCGGGAGTATCTACGAGCAGTACTTC.

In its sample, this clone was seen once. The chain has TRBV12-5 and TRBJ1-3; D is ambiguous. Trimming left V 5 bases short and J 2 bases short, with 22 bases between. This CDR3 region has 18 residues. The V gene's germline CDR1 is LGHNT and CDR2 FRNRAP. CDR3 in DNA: TGTGCTAGTGGTCCCCCAACCGGATCACCAATTACTGGAAACACCATATATTTT. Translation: CASGPPTGSPITGNTIYF.

CDR3 region: CASSVSSGRYDEQYF. The CDR3 DNA reads as TGTGCCAGCTCAGTATCTAGCGGGAGATATGACGAGCAGTACTTC. The chain recombines TRBV18 with TRBJ2-7; TRBD2 matches 10 bases. The CDR3 has 15 amino acids. Germline CDR1 reads KGHSH; CDR2 reads LQKENI. The ends lost 5 bases at V and 5 bases at J; junction bases unmatched: 9.